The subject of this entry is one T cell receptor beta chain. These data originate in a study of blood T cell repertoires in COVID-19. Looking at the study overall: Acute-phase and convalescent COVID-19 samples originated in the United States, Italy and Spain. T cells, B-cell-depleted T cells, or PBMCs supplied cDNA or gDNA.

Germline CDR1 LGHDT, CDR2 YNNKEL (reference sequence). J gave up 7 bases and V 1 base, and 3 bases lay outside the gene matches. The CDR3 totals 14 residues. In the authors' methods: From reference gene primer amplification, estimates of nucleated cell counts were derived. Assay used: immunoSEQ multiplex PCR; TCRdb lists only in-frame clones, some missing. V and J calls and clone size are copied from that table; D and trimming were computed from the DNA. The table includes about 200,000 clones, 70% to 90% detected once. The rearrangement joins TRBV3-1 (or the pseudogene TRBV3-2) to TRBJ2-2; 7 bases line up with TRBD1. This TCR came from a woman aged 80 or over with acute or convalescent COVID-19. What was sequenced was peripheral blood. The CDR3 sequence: CASSQVRGIGELFF. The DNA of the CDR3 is TGTGCCAGCAGCCAAGTCAGGGGGATCGGGGAGCTGTTTTTT.